This entry lists 2 T cell receptor beta chains sequenced from one sample in a study of post-analysis software for immune sequencing data. General observations from the study: Elevated frequency relative to controls characterized several TRBV segments in patients, TRBV5-6, TRBV5-1 and TRBV20-1 among them.

Antigens of these TCRs are unknown. Libraries were made from TCR beta cDNA, and they carried unique molecular identifiers. One entry per CDR3 protein results from TCRdb running MiXCR on the PCR reads. The sample consists of 250,000 to 300,000 distinct CDR3 sequences, 35% to 40% of them appearing once. What was sequenced was blood. These receptors were obtained from a girl under 18 with multiple sclerosis.

This clonotype was found many times. The V gene is TRBV12-3 or TRBV12-4, the J gene TRBJ2-1, with D perhaps matching TRBD2 (5 bases). The length of the CDR3 is 11 residues. Trimming removed 7 bases from V and 6 bases from J, with 7 bases in between. Written as DNA, the CDR3 is TGTGCCAGCACCCGGGGCAATGAGCAGTTCTTC. This codes for CASTRGNEQFF.

CDR3 coding DNA: TGTGCCAGCAGCTTTAGCGGGGGGGCTGGTGGAGACATTCAGTACTTC. Residues: CASSFSGGAGGDIQYF. The chain couples TRBV7-2 to TRBJ2-4, with 11 bases matching TRBD2. The CDR3 runs to 16 residues. Germline CDR1 and CDR2: SGHTA and FQGNSA. The trim removed 3 bases at V and 8 bases at J, leaving 9 bases unmatched.